This is a list of T cell receptor beta chains from one sample in a study of T cell repertoires in cytomegalovirus infection. TCRdb reprocessed the reads via MiXCR and lists one record per CDR3 protein. The data contain more than 400,000 distinct CDR3 sequences, more than 25% of them singletons. Sequenced input: PBMCs. The receptors shown here come from a human donor in good health (CMV status not recorded). Some clones in this sample may be carry-over from other donors' samples. Both conserved end residues are part of each CDR3. The D gene is left open where the match is weak. Clone size is not always given. Where it is, it says once, few, many or a class for expanded clones.

v_call,d_call,clone_size,j_call,cdr3_nt,cdr3_aa
TRBV6-1,.,few,TRBJ1-2,TGTGCCAGCAGTGAACGTGGGTTTGTGTCTCATGGCTACACCTTC,CASSERGFVSHGYTF
TRBV20-1,.,once,TRBJ2-7,TGCAGTGCTTCAAGGACTCAGGGGGGGTACGAGCAGTACTTC,CSASRTQGGYEQYF
TRBV15,TRBD1,.,TRBJ2-2,TGTGCCACCAGAATGGGACAGGGAAACACCGGGGAGCTGTTTTTT,CATRMGQGNTGELFF
TRBV2,TRBD1,.,TRBJ2-7,TGTGCCAGCAGCGCCGAGACAGGGGTCGAGCAGTACTTC,CASSAETGVEQYF
TRBV7-2,.,many,TRBJ2-1,TGTGCCAGCAGCTTGGAATTTGGGGGGAATGAGCAGTTCTTC,CASSLEFGGNEQFF
TRBV6-2/TRBV6-3,TRBD1,.,TRBJ1-1,TGTGCCAGCAGAATACAGGGGGACACTGAAGCTTTCTTT,CASRIQGDTEAFF
TRBV5-1,.,.,TRBJ2-2,TGCGCCAGCAGCTTGGAACGGACTGGCAACACCGGGGAGCTGTTTTTT,CASSLERTGNTGELFF
TRBV6-1,.,.,TRBJ2-1,TGTGCCAGCACTCGAGCGGTCTCCTACAATGAGCAGTTCTTC,CASTRAVSYNEQFF
TRBV7-8,.,.,TRBJ2-3,TGTGCCAGCACCTTGTGGGGGTATCTCACAGATACGCAGTATTTT,CASTLWGYLTDTQYF
TRBV5-1,TRBD2,.,TRBJ2-1,TGCGCCAGCAGCTCACTAGCGGGAGGGCCAGGAGAGCAGTTCTTC,CASSSLAGGPGEQFF
TRBV6-1,TRBD1,few,TRBJ1-1,TGTGCCAGCCCTGGGACAGTTGAAGCTTTCTTT,CASPGTVEAFF